The 27 T cell receptor beta chains reported below all come from one sample, sequenced in a study of blood T cell repertoires in COVID-19. Clones were read by immunoSEQ multiplex PCR, and TCRdb kept only the in-frame ones, dropping some. The sample includes approximately 260,000 clones, roughly 88% seen only once; the top ten take over 1%. Material for sequencing was PBMCs or T cells enriched from blood (not recorded which). These receptors originate from a woman aged 40 to 50 with acute COVID-19.

For the CDR3, the DNA is TGTGCCACCAGCAGAGGGGACACCCATCCGGACAATGAAAAACTGTTTTTT. Its protein product is CATSRGDTHPDNEKLFF. V usage is TRBV15 and J usage is TRBJ1-4; D perhaps matches TRBD1 (6 bases). The CDR3 length is 17 residues. Looked up from germline, CDR1 is LNHNV and CDR2 is YYDKDF (reference sequence). V lost 1 base to trimming and J lost 5 bases, with 17 bases between them.

V and J are TRBV16 and TRBJ1-2; TRBD1 agrees at 8 bases. The junction had 15 bases not matched to a gene; V was cut back by 5 bases and J by 4 bases. Germline V lookup: CDR1 KGHSY, CDR2 FQNENV. The length of the CDR3 is 17 residues. Here the CDR3 reads CASSAGTGATLSYGYTF. CDR3 bases: TGTGCCAGCAGCGCCGGGACAGGAGCCACCTTGAGCTATGGCTACACCTTC.

The chain joins TRBV10-3 to TRBJ1-1; unclear D gene. Per the germline V gene, CDR1 is ENHRY and CDR2 is SYGVKD. The V end lost 4 bases, the J end lost 2 bases, and 11 bases lay between the germline ends. This CDR3 is built from 14 residues. The CDR3, as DNA: TGTGCCATCAGTGGGGAGAGGAGCAACACTGAAGCTTTCTTT. It translates to CAISGERSNTEAFF.

The chain combines TRBV19 with TRBJ1-5; 7 positions agree with TRBD1. With V trimmed by 5 bases and J by 2 bases, 6 bases remained unmatched. This CDR3 is 15 amino acids long. Germline assignment: CDR1 LNHDA and CDR2 SQIVND (reference sequence). In nucleotides, the CDR3 is TGTGCCAGTAGTGCCCCCGACAGGGGCAATCAGCCCCAGCATTTT. This gives the protein CASSAPDRGNQPQHF.

The chain uses TRBV28 and TRBJ1-1; D may be TRBD1 (5 bases). Per the germline V gene, CDR1 is MDHEN and CDR2 is SYDVKM. Trimming left V 2 bases short and J 5 bases short, with 15 bases between. This CDR3 comprises 15 residues. Written as DNA, the CDR3 is TGTGCCAGCAGTTTAATGGTTTGGGGCGCGACTGAAGCTTTCTTT. It yields the protein CASSLMVWGATEAFF. The entire variable domain, with the rest obtained from reference TRBV28 and TRBJ1-1, is as follows: DVKVTQSSRYLVKRTGEKVFLECVQDMDHENMFWYRQDPGLGLRLIYFSYDVKMKEKGDIPEGYSVSREKKERFSLILESASTNQTSMYLCASSLMVWGATEAFFGQGTRLTVV.

V usage is TRBV24-1 and J usage is TRBJ2-3, with a weak D call TRBD2 (5 bases). CDR1 KGHDR and CDR2 SFDVKD come from the germline V gene. CDR3 length: 13 amino acids. V shed 12 bases and J shed 2 bases, with 14 bases lying between them. In nucleotides, the CDR3 is TGTGCCTCCGAGGGAAGGAACACAGATACGCAGTATTTT. Residues: CASEGRNTDTQYF.

The genes are TRBV5-1 and TRBJ2-1, with 7 bases matching TRBD1. V shed 4 bases and J 6 bases; nucleotides not matched to a gene: 4. CDR3 length: 13 amino acids. Germline V CDR1 and CDR2: SGHRS, YFSETQ. This CDR3 is CASSEGAPNEQFF. The DNA for the CDR3 is TGCGCCAGCAGCGAGGGGGCGCCCAATGAGCAGTTCTTC.

The chain joins TRBV30 to TRBJ1-1, with 7 nucleotides matching TRBD1. V shed 4 bases, J shed 7 bases, and the junction held 18 bases outside the gene matches. Germline-derived CDR1 and CDR2 are GTSNPN and SVGIG (reference sequence). The CDR3 is 16 amino acids. This chain's CDR3 is CAWTPRQGLSRGEAFF. The CDR3 DNA reads TGTGCCTGGACCCCGCGACAGGGCCTTAGCAGGGGTGAAGCTTTCTTT. Complete variable domain (other parts from reference TRBV30 and TRBJ1-1): SQTIHQWPATLVQPVGSPLSLECTVEGTSNPNLYWYRQAAGRGLQLLFYSVGIGQISSEVPQNLSASRPQDRQFILSSKKLLLSDSGFYLCAWTPRQGLSRGEAFFGQGTRLTVV.

This sequence joins TRBV12-3 or TRBV12-4 and TRBJ2-3; maybe TRBD2 (7 bases). The V end lost 8 bases, the J end lost 4 bases, and 13 bases lay between the germline ends. The CDR3 has 13 residues. The CDR3 is CASSVGGPDTQYF. DNA for the CDR3: TGTGCCAGCTCGGTGGGGGGGCCAGATACGCAGTATTTT.

The rearrangement joins TRBV7-8 to TRBJ1-1; possible D gene TRBD1, 5 bases. The germline V gene encodes CDR1 SGHVS and CDR2 FQNEAQ. CDR3 length: 14 residues. With 10 bases removed from V and 2 bases from J, the gap between germline ends came to 17 bases. This chain's CDR3 is CATRQSQFNTEAFF. In DNA, the CDR3 is TGTGCCACACGACAGAGTCAATTTAACACTGAAGCTTTCTTT.

V gene TRBV18 combines with J gene TRBJ1-4; D gene uncertain. Germline V CDR1 and CDR2: KGHSH, LQKENI. The CDR3 is 11 residues long. Trimming removed 6 bases at V and 4 bases at J, with 3 bases between. CDR3 region: CASSSNEKLFF. The CDR3 region has the DNA TGTGCCAGCTCCAGTAATGAAAAACTGTTTTTT.

In nucleotides, the CDR3 is TGTGCCTGGAGTCCCCCGGGCAATGAGCAGTTCTTC. Amino acid sequence: CAWSPPGNEQFF. This rearrangement joins TRBV30 to TRBJ2-1; D remains ambiguous. Germline CDR1 and CDR2: GTSNPN and SVGIG (reference sequence). This CDR3 is 12 amino acids long. Trimming took 2 bases from V and 6 from J, leaving 8 bases between them.

This chain links TRBV10-1 with TRBJ2-5, with D unresolved. Germline assignment: CDR1 WNHNN and CDR2 SYGVQD (reference sequence). CDR3 size: 13 residues. With 7 bases removed from V and 8 bases from J, the gap between germline ends came to 17 bases. The CDR3 nucleotides are TGCGCCAGCACAAGAAGTGGGCGTAGTACCCAGTACTTC. Translating it yields CASTRSGRSTQYF.

V is TRBV12-3 or TRBV12-4 and J is TRBJ1-1; no reliable D call. Between the trimmed V and J ends, which lost 4 bases and 5 bases, there was a span of 11 bases. CDR3 size: 13 residues. CDR3 region: CASSSGRRTEAFF. The CDR3, as DNA: TGTGCCAGCAGTTCCGGGAGGCGGACTGAAGCTTTCTTT.

The chain is built from TRBV3-1 (or the pseudogene TRBV3-2) and TRBJ2-3; 9 bases line up with TRBD1. Germline V gene data show CDR1 as LGHDT and CDR2 as YNNKEL (reference sequence). Germline trimming cut 4 bases from V and 1 base from J; bases unmatched to any gene: 0. This CDR3 has 14 amino acids. The CDR3 sequence: CASSRTGGTDTQYF. DNA for the CDR3: TGTGCCAGCAGCCGGACAGGGGGCACAGATACGCAGTATTTT.

The chain combines TRBV10-3 with TRBJ1-3; no firm D call. The V end lost 3 bases, the J end lost 4 bases, and 13 bases lay between the germline ends. The germline V gene encodes CDR1 ENHRY and CDR2 SYGVKD. CDR3 size: 15 residues. CDR3 coding DNA: TGTGCCATCAGTGATGGCGGGCGCCCAGGAAACACCATATATTTT. This sequence encodes CAISDGGRPGNTIYF.

The chain joins TRBV28 to TRBJ1-3; D perhaps matches TRBD1 (5 bases). CDR1 is MDHEN and CDR2 is SYDVKM in the germline V gene. This CDR3 comprises 17 residues. Trimming shortened V by 3 bases and J by 0 bases, and 15 bases separated the two germline ends. The CDR3 reads CASSFWEGFSSGNTIYF. As DNA, the CDR3 is TGTGCCAGCAGTTTCTGGGAGGGGTTTAGCTCTGGAAACACCATATATTTT.

V and J are TRBV30 and TRBJ2-2, with a weak D call TRBD1 (5 bases). V lost 1 base and J 4 bases, leaving 7 bases between the germline ends. This CDR3 spans 13 amino acids. Germline V CDR1 and CDR2: GTSNPN, SVGIG (reference sequence). DNA of the CDR3: TGTGCCTGGAGTGGGGGCGGCACCGGGGAGCTGTTTTTT. This encodes CAWSGGGTGELFF.

This sequence joins TRBV28 and TRBJ1-5, with D unclear. Germline CDR1 is MDHEN and CDR2 is SYDVKM. CDR3 length: 14 amino acids. The V end was cut by 5 bases, the J end by 3 bases, with 11 bases between. The CDR3 protein is CASSGLSHNQPQHF. The CDR3 nucleotides are TGTGCCAGCAGTGGCCTTAGCCACAATCAGCCCCAGCATTTT.

The chain is built from TRBV19 and TRBJ1-1, with 7 bases that match TRBD1. The V gene's germline CDR1 is LNHDA and CDR2 SQIVND (reference sequence). Trimming removed 4 bases from V and 7 bases from J; junction bases left unmatched: 9. The CDR3 runs 14 residues. Written as DNA, the CDR3 is TGTGCCAGTAGTAGGGACAGAGAAAAAGGTGAAGCTTTCTTT. Amino acids: CASSRDREKGEAFF.

This clone appeared a single time. V gene TRBV2 combines with J gene TRBJ1-2; D is possibly TRBD1 (5 bases). Looked up from germline, CDR1 is SNHLY and CDR2 is FYNNEI. V gave up 2 bases and J gave up 4 bases, with 14 bases separating them. The CDR3 has 15 residues. CDR3 in amino acids: CASSEMAGFGYGYTF. Here the CDR3 DNA reads TGTGCCAGCAGTGAAATGGCAGGGTTTGGCTATGGCTACACCTTC.

This sequence joins TRBV5-1 and TRBJ2-7; 9 positions match TRBD1. The germline gives CDR1 SGHRS, CDR2 YFSETQ. The CDR3 totals 15 residues. V lost 0 bases and J lost 6; bases outside the gene matches: 7. The CDR3 spells CASSLADRGSGEQYF. As DNA, the CDR3 is TGCGCCAGCAGCTTGGCGGACAGGGGATCGGGCGAGCAGTACTTC.

This chain uses TRBV15 with TRBJ2-7; perhaps TRBD2 as D (6 bases). Trimming pared 0 bases from V and 4 bases from J, leaving 13 bases between. Germline lookup yields CDR1 LNHNV and CDR2 YYDKDF (reference sequence). CDR3 length: 15 residues. CDR3 bases: TGTGCCACCAGCAGAGATCCGGGACTTAGGTACGAGCAGTACTTC. It specifies CATSRDPGLRYEQYF.

This chain joins TRBV11-2 and TRBJ1-3, with a possible D match to TRBD1 (5 bases). The CDR3 sequence is 15 residues long. Between the trimmed V and J ends, which lost 7 bases and 4 bases, there was a span of 17 bases. Germline V CDR1 and CDR2: SGHAT, FQNNGV. The CDR3 DNA reads as TGTGCCAGCACCCTACTTGGGGGGTCGGGAAACACCATATATTTT. It yields the protein CASTLLGGSGNTIYF.

This clone appeared once. This rearrangement joins TRBV18 to TRBJ2-1; 9 bases match TRBD1. CDR3 length: 18 residues. Germline loops: CDR1 KGHSH, CDR2 LQKENI. The J segment lost 4 bases and the V segment lost 4 bases, leaving 14 bases of the junction unmatched. CDR3 nucleotide sequence: TGTGCCAGCTCACGGGTCACGTTAAGGGACAGGGTGTACAATGAGCAGTTCTTC. It is translated as CASSRVTLRDRVYNEQFF.

This chain links TRBV11-2 with TRBJ2-7; tentatively, D is TRBD2 (5 bases). The CDR3 consists of 14 residues. CDR1 is SGHAT and CDR2 is FQNNGV in the germline V gene. V was shortened by 4 bases and J by 0 bases, with 10 bases between the two germline ends. The CDR3 region is CASSSTGISYEQYF. The CDR3 DNA is TGTGCCAGCAGCTCCACCGGGATCTCCTACGAGCAGTACTTC.

This clone has at least ten counts. The chain has TRBV27 and TRBJ2-7; 9 positions agree with TRBD2. CDR3 length equals 14 residues. V lost 11 bases, J lost 2 bases, and 10 bases stayed unmatched. Per the germline V gene, CDR1 is MNHEY and CDR2 is SMNVEV (reference sequence). CDR3 coding DNA: TGTGCCGCCCGTAGCGGGAGTGGAACCTACGAGCAGTACTTC. Translating it yields CAARSGSGTYEQYF.